One T cell receptor beta chain is described in this entry. Its target is not known. Building of the TCR beta libraries involved iRepertoire HTBI primers and Arm-PCR of CDR3 regions. TCRdb re-called the multiplex PCR reads with MiXCR, one entry per CDR3 protein. The data show hundreds of thousands of distinct CDR3 sequences, with around 17% seen just once and roughly 18% held by the top ten. The CDR3 extends over 14 amino acids. Germline-derived CDR1 and CDR2 are DFQATT and SNEGSKA (reference sequence). J gave up 6 bases and V 6 bases, and 8 bases lay outside the gene matches. This sample's time point: newly diagnosed GD, antithyroid drugs for less than 3 months. PBMCs provided the RNA from which the TCR library was made. These data originate in a study of regulatory T cells in long-lasting Graves disease. General observations from the study: New patients shared 966 public clonotypes, fewer than the 2,500 to 3,500 shared by persistent patients.

The data also belong to a second study, concerning T cells in Graves' hyperthyroidism and ophthalmopathy.

The sequencing here drew on peripheral blood mononuclear cells (PBMCs), taken at new diagnosis, from a patient treated with antithyroid drugs. The chain recombines TRBV20-1 with TRBJ2-1; 10 nucleotides match TRBD2. The receptor's source is a woman aged 25 to 45 with Graves disease. CDR3 in amino acids: CSATGTSDPNEQFF. In DNA form, the CDR3 reads TGCAGTGCGACCGGGACTAGCGACCCCAATGAGCAGTTCTTC.